The TCR beta chain under discussion was sequenced for a study of blood T cell repertoires in COVID-19. Study as a whole: T cells, B-cell-depleted T cells, or PBMCs supplied cDNA or gDNA.

TCRdb's copy holds only in-frame clones and misses some; the assay was immunoSEQ multiplex PCR. The sample carries about 200,000 clones, just under 85% recorded once. The CDR3 sequence is 15 residues long. Per germline, CDR1 SGHKS and CDR2 YYEKEE (reference sequence). V trimming: 4 bases; J trimming: 7 bases; junction bases outside the gene matches: 9. The sequenced sample was peripheral blood. This receptor was taken from a human donor with acute or convalescent COVID-19. The donor label of this sample is uncertain. The V call is TRBV5-5, the J call TRBJ1-5; 9 bases match TRBD1. CDR3 nucleotide sequence: TGTGCCAGCAGCACCGGACAGGGGAAGGGGCAGCCCCAGCATTTT. This sequence encodes CASSTGQGKGQPQHF. The full variable domain, its missing parts supplied by reference TRBV5-5 and TRBJ1-5, is DAGVTQSPTHLIKTRGQQVTLRCSPISGHKSVSWYQQVLGQGPQFIFQYYEKEERGRGNFPDRFSARQFPNYSSELNVNALLLGDSALYLCASSTGQGKGQPQHFGDGTRLSIL.